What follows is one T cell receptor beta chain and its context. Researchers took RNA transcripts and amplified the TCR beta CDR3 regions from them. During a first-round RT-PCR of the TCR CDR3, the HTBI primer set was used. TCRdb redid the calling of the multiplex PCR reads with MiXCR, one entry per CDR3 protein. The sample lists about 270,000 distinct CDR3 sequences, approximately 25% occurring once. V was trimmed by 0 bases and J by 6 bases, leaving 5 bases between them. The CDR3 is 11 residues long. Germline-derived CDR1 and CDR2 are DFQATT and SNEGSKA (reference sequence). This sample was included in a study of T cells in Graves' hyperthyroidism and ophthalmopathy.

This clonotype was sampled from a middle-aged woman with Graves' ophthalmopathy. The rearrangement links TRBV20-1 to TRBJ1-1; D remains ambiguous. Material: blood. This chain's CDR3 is CSAREGAEAFF. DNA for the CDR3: TGCAGTGCTAGAGAAGGCGCTGAAGCTTTCTTT.